This T cell receptor beta chain was profiled in a study of blood T cells in healthy people across ages. The study, taken as a whole, reports: Because sorting was not performed, PBMCs prevented conclusive naive versus antigen-experienced comparison.

A second PCR, run for 7 to 11 cycles, used a sample-barcoded 5' primer plus a J-beta primer mix. TCRdb itself ran the 5' RACE reads through MiXCR, one entry per CDR3 protein. This sample carries approximately 1,700,000 distinct CDR3 sequences, more than 35% of them seen once, and the ten largest clones take roughly 23%. This clonotype was observed a handful of times. Its antigen is unknown. The CDR3 sequence is 20 residues long. V dropped 0 bases and J dropped 2 bases, with 26 bases sitting between them. The germline CDR1 and CDR2 sequences are MNHEY and SVGEGT. The chain combines TRBV6-2 or TRBV6-3 with TRBJ2-7; D possibly corresponds to TRBD2 (11 bases). This TCR was sampled from a human donor in good health. The specimen was blood. The CDR3 nucleotides are TGTGCCAGCAGTTACTCGCCGGGACAGGGGACTAGCGGATCTACCTACGAGCAGTACTTC. It encodes CASSYSPGQGTSGSTYEQYF.